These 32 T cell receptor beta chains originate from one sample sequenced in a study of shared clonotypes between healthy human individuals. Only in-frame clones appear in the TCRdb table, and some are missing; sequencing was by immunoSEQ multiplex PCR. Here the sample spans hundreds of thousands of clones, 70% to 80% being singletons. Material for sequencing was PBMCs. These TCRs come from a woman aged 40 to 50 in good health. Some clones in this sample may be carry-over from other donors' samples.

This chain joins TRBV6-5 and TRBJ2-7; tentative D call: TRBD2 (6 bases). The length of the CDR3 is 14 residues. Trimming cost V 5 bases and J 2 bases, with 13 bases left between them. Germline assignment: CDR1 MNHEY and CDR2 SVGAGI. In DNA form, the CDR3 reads TGTGCCAGCAGTGGAGGGTTTAACCCCTACGAGCAGTACTTC. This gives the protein CASSGGFNPYEQYF.

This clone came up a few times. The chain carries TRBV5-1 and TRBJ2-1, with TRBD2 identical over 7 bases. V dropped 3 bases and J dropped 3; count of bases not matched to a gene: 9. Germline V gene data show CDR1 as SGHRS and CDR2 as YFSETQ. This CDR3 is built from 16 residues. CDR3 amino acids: CASSSAPSGNYNEQFF. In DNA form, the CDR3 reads TGCGCCAGCAGCTCCGCCCCTAGCGGCAACTACAATGAGCAGTTCTTC. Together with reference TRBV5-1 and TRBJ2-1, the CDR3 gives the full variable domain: KAGVTQTPRYLIKTRGQQVTLSCSPISGHRSVSWYQQTPGQGLQFLFEYFSETQRNKGNFPGRFSGRQFSNSRSEMNVSTLELGDSALYLCASSSAPSGNYNEQFFGPGTRLTVL.

CDR3 in DNA: TGTGCCAGTAGTGGGCAGCGATATTACGAGCAGTACTTC. Protein product: CASSGQRYYEQYF. V gene TRBV19 combines with J gene TRBJ2-7, with no clear D. This CDR3 comprises 13 residues. Between the trimmed V and J ends, which lost 5 bases and 4 bases, there was a span of 12 bases. CDR1 and CDR2 (germline): LNHDA, SQIVND (reference sequence).

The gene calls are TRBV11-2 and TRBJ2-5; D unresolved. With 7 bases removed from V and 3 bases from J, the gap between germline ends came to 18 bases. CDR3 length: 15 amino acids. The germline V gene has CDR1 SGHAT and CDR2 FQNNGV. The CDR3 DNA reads TGTGCCAGCAACAGTCACTATGACCAGAAAGAGACCCAGTACTTC. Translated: CASNSHYDQKETQYF.

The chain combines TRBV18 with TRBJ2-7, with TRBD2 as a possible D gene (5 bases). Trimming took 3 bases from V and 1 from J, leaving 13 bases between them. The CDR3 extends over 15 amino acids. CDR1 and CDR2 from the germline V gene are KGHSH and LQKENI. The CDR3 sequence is CASSPTRAVSYEQYF. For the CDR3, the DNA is TGTGCCAGCTCACCGACGCGGGCAGTATCCTACGAGCAGTACTTC.

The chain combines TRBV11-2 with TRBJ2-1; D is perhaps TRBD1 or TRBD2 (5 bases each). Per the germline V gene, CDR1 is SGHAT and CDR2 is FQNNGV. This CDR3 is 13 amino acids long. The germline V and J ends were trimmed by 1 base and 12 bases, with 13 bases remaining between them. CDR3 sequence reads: CASSLGGPSLQFF. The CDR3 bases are TGTGCCAGCAGCTTAGGGGGACCATCGTTGCAGTTCTTC. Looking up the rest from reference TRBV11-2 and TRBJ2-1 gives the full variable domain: EAGVAQSPRYKIIEKRQSVAFWCNPISGHATLYWYQQILGQGPKLLIQFQNNGVVDDSQLPKDRFSAERLKGVDSTLKIQPAKLEDSAVYLCASSLGGPSLQFFGPGTRLTVL.

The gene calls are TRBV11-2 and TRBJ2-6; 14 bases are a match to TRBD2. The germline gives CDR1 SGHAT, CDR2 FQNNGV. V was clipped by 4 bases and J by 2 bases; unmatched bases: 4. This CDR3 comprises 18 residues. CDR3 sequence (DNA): TGTGCCAGCAGCTCGGGACTAGCGGGAGCCCCTGGGGCCAACGTCCTGACTTTC. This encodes CASSSGLAGAPGANVLTF.

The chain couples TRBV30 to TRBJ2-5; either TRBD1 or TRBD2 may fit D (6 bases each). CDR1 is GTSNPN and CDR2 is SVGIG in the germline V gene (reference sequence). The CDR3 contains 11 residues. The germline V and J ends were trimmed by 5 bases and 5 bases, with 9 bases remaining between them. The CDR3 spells CAWGGGETQYF. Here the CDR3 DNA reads TGTGCCTGGGGAGGGGGGGAGACCCAGTACTTC.

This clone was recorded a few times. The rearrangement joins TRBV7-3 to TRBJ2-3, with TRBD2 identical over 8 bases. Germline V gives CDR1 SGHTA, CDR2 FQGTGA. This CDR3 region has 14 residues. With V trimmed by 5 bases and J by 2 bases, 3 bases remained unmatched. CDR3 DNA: TGTGCCAGCAGCATTAGCGGGACCACAGATACGCAGTATTTT. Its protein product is CASSISGTTDTQYF.

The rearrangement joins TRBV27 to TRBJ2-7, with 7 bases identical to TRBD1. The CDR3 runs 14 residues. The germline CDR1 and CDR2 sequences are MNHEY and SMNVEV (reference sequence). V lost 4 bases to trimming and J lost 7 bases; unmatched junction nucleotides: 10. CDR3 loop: CASSSQHRGGEQYF. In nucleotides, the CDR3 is TGTGCCAGCAGTTCGCAACACAGGGGTGGGGAGCAGTACTTC.

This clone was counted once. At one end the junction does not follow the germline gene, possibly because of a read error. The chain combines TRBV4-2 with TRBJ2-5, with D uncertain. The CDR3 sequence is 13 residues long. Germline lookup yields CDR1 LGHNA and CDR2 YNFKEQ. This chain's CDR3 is CAGSRSRHETQYF. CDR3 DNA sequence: TGTGCCGGCAGCCGAAGTCGGCACGAGACCCAGTACTTC.

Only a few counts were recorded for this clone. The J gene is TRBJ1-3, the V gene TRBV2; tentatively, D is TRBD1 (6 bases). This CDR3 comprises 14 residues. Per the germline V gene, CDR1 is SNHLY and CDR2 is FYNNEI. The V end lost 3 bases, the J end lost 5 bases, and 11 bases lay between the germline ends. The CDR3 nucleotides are TGTGCCAGCAGTGAGATGACAGGCAGAAACACCATATATTTT. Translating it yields CASSEMTGRNTIYF.

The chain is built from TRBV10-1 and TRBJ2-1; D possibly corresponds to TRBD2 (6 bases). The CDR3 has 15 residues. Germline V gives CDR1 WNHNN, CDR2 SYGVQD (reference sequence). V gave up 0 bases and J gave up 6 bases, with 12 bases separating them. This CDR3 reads CASSESGTYGNEQFF. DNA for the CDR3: TGCGCCAGCAGTGAGTCTGGGACTTATGGCAATGAGCAGTTCTTC.

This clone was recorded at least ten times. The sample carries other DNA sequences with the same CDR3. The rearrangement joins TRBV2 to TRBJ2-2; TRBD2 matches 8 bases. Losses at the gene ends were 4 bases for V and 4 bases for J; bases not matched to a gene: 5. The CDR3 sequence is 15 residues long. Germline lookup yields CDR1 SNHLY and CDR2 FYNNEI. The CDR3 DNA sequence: TGTGCCAGCAGTGTAGCGGGGCGTGGCACCGGGGAGCTGTTTTTT. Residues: CASSVAGRGTGELFF.

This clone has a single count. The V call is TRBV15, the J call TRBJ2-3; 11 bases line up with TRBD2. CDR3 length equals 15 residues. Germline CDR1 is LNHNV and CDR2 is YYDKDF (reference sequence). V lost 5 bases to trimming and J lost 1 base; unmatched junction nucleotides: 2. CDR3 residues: CATSAGLAGTDTQYF. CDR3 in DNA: TGTGCCACCAGCGCGGGACTAGCGGGCACAGATACGCAGTATTTT. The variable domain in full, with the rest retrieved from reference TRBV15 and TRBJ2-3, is DAMVIQNPRYQVTQFGKPVTLSCSQTLNHNVMYWYQQKSSQAPKLLFHYYDKDFNNEADTPDNFQSRRPNTSFCFLDIRSPGLGDTAMYLCATSAGLAGTDTQYFGPGTRLTVL.

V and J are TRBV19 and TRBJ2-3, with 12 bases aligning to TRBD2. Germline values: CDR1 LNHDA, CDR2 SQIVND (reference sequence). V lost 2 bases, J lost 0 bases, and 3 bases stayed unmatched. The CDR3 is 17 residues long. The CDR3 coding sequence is TGTGCCAGTAGTATAAGACTAGCGGGAGCTAGCACAGATACGCAGTATTTT. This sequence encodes CASSIRLAGASTDTQYF. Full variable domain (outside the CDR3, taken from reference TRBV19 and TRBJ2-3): DGGITQSPKYLFRKEGQNVTLSCEQNLNHDAMYWYRQDPGQGLRLIYYSQIVNDFQKGDIAEGYSVSREKKESFPLTVTSAQKNPTAFYLCASSIRLAGASTDTQYFGPGTRLTVL.

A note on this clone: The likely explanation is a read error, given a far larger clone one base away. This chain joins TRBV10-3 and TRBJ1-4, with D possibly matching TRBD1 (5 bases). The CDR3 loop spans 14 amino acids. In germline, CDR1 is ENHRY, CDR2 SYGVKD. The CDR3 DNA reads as TGTGTCATCAGTGAGGGCGGGGCTGGTGAAAAACTGTTTTTT. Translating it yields CVISEGGAGEKLFF.

CDR3 DNA sequence: TGTGCCAGCAGTGAGGGACCCGCTAGCACAGATACGCAGTATTTT. Translated, it gives CASSEGPASTDTQYF. J is TRBJ2-3 and V is TRBV5-4, with D tentatively TRBD1 or TRBD2 (5 bases each). Trimming pared 5 bases from V and 0 bases from J, leaving 13 bases between. The CDR3 is 15 amino acids. The germline gives CDR1 SGHNT, CDR2 YYREEE (reference sequence).

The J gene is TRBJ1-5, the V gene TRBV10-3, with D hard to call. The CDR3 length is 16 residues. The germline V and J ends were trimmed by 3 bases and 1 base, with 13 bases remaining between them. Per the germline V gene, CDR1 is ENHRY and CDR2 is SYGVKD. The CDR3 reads CAISEKGVRSNQPQHF. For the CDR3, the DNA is TGTGCCATCAGTGAAAAGGGTGTGAGGAGCAATCAGCCCCAGCATTTT.

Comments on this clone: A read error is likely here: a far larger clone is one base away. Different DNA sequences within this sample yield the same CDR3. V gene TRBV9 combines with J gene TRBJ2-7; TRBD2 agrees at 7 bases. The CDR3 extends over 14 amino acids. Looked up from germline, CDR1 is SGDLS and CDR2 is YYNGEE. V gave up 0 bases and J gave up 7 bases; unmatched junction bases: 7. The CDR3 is CASSVGSGREEQYF. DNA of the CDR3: TGTGCCAGCAGCGTAGGTAGCGGGCGGGAAGAGCAGTACTTC.

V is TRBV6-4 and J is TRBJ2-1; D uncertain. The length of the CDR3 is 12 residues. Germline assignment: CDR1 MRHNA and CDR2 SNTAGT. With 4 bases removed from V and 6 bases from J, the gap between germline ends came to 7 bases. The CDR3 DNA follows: TGTGCCAGCAGTGGGACCCGCAATGAGCAGTTCTTC. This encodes CASSGTRNEQFF.

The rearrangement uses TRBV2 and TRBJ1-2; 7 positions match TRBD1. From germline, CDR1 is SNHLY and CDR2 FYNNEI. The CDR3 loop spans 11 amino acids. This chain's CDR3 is CSREGAHGYTF. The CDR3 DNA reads TGTTCACGGGAGGGGGCGCATGGCTACACCTTC.

In DNA form, the CDR3 reads TGTGCCAGCAGGTACAGGAGTGAAGCTTTCTTT. Encoded protein: CASRYRSEAFF. The chain joins TRBV28 to TRBJ1-1; TRBD1 might be the D (5 bases). Germline V gene lookup returns CDR1 MDHEN and CDR2 SYDVKM. V lost 6 bases and J 7 bases, leaving 9 bases between the germline ends. The CDR3 has 11 amino acids.

CDR3 nucleotide sequence: TGTGCCAGCACCACCGTTCCCCCAGAGACCCAGTACTTC. It encodes CASTTVPPETQYF. The V gene is TRBV28, the J gene TRBJ2-5; D unresolved. This CDR3 is 13 amino acids long. Germline lookup yields CDR1 MDHEN and CDR2 SYDVKM. V was cut by 7 bases and J by 4 bases, with 13 bases left in between.

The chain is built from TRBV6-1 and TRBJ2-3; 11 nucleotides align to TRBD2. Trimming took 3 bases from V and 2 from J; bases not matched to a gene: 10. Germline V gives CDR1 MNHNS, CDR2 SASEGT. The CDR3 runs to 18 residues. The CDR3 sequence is CASSEPPGTSGITDTQYF. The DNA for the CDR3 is TGTGCCAGCAGTGAGCCTCCCGGGACTAGCGGTATCACAGATACGCAGTATTTT.

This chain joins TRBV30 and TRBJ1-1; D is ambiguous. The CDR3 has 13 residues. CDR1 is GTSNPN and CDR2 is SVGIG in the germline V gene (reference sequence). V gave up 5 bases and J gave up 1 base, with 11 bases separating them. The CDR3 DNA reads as TGTGCCTGGGAGGATAAGAGGAACACTGAAGCTTTCTTT. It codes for CAWEDKRNTEAFF.

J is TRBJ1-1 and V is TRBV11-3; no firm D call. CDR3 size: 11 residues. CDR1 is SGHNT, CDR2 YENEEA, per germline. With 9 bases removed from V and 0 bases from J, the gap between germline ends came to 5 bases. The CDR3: CARWVNTEAFF. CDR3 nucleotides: TGTGCCAGATGGGTGAACACTGAAGCTTTCTTT.

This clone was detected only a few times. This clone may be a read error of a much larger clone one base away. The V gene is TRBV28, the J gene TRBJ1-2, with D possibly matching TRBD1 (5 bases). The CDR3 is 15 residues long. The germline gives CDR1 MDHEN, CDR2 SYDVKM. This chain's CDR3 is CTSAGAGFQDYGYTF. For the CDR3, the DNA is TGTACCAGCGCTGGGGCAGGGTTCCAGGACTATGGCTACACCTTC.

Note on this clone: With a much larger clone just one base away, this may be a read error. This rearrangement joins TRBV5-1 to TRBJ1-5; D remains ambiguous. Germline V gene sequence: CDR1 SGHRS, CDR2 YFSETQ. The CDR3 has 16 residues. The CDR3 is CASSSLRGYSNQPQHF. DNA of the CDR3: TGTGCCAGCAGCTCCCTCCGTGGCTATAGCAATCAGCCCCAGCATTTT.

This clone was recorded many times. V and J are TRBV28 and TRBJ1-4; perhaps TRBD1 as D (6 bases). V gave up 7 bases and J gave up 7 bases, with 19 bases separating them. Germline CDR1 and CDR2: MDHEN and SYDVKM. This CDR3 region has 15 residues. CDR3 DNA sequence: TGTGCCAGCAACCTCAACGGGCAGGGGAGTGAAAAACTGTTTTTT. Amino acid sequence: CASNLNGQGSEKLFF.

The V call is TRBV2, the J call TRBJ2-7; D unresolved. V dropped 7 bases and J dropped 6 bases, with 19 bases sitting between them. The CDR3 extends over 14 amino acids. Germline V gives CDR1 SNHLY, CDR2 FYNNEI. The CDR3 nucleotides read TGTGCCAGCACCAAGGAAAGCTATTTTAGCGAGCAGTACTTC. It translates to CASTKESYFSEQYF.

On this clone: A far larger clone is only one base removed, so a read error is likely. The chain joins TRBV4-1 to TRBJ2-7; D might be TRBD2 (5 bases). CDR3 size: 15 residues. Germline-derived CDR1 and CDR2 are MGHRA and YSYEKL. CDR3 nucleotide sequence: TGTGCCAGCAGCCCCCGGGGTCAGCCATCCTACGGGCAGTACTTC. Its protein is CASSPRGQPSYGQYF.